This T cell receptor beta chain was captured in a study of CD8 T cells in ankylosing spondylitis. Whole-study results and caveats: A TCR beta motif of 7 or 8 highly homologous variants appeared characteristic of ankylosing spondylitis blood.

The sample holds many counts of this clonotype. No antigen is known for it. MiXCR, applied by TCRdb to the 5' RACE reads, yields one record per CDR3 protein. The data contain hundreds of thousands of distinct CDR3 sequences, over 9.5% of them singletons. V lost 1 base to trimming and J lost 0 bases, with 4 bases between them. From germline, CDR1 is SGHTA and CDR2 FQGNSA. The CDR3 is 13 amino acids. The source material was blood, either unsorted or a sorted T cell fraction (not recorded which). This receptor was taken from a male donor with ankylosing spondylitis. This rearrangement joins TRBV7-2 to TRBJ2-7, with D uncertain. CDR3 in amino acids: CASSLESSYEQYF. The DNA for the CDR3 is TGTGCCAGCAGCTTAGAGAGCTCCTACGAGCAGTACTTC.